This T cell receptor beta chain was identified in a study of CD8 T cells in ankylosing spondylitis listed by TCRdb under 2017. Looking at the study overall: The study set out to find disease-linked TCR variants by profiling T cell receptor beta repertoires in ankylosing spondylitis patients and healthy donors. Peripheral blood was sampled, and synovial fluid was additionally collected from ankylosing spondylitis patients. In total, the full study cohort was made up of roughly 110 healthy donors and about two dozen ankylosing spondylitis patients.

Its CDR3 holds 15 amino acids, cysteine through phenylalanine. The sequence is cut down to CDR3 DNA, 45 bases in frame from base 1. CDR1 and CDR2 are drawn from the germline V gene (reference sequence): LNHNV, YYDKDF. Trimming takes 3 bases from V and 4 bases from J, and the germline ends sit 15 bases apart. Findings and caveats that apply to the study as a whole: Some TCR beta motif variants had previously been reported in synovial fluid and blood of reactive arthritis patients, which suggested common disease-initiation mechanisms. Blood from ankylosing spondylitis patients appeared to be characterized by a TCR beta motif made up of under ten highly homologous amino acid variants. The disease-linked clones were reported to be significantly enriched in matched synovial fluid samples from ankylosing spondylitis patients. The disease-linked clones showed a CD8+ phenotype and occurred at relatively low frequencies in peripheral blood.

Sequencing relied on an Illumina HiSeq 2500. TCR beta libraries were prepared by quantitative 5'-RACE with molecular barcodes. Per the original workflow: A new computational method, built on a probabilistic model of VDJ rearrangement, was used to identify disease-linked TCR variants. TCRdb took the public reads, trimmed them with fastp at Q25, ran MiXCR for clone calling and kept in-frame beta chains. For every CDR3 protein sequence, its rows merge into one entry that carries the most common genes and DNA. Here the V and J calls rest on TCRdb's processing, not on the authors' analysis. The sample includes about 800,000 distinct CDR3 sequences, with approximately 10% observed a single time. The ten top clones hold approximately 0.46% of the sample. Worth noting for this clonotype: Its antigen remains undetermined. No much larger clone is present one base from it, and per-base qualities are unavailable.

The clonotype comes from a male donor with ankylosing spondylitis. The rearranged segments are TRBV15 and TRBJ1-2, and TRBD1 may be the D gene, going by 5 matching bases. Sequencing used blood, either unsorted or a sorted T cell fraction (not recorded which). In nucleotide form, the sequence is TGTGCCACCAGCAGGGTGGCTATGGGGCTCTATGGCTACACCTTC. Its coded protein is CATSRVAMGLYGYTF.